This passage covers 21 T cell receptor beta chains from one sample sequenced in a study of cytomegalovirus exposure and HLA in healthy donors. Data came from immunoSEQ multiplex PCR; TCRdb stores just in-frame clones and leaves some out. The data show some 78,000 clones, with 90% to 96% seen just once and 1.5% to 2% held by the top ten. Sequencing was performed on PBMCs. Receptors originate from a man between 18 and 35 years old in good health and CMV-seropositive.

The gene calls are TRBV7-2 and TRBJ2-1; no clear D. Germline V gene data show CDR1 as SGHTA and CDR2 as FQGNSA. The CDR3 contains 16 residues. The V and J ends lost 5 bases and 4 bases respectively, with 18 bases between them. This CDR3 reads CASSPPPTEKYNEQFF. DNA for the CDR3: TGTGCCAGCAGCCCCCCTCCCACAGAGAAGTACAATGAGCAGTTCTTC.

This chain joins TRBV18 and TRBJ2-7; 7 bases match TRBD1. CDR3 size: 12 residues. The germline V gene has CDR1 KGHSH and CDR2 LQKENI. V was pared by 3 bases and J by 6 bases, with 2 bases of the junction left unmatched. As DNA, the CDR3 is TGTGCCAGCTCACCCGCAGGGGGCGAGCAGTACTTC. Translated, it gives CASSPAGGEQYF.

J is TRBJ1-1 and V is TRBV6-5; 10 bases line up with TRBD1. With 6 bases clipped from V and 3 bases from J, the junction kept 4 bases outside the gene matches. The CDR3 runs to 14 residues. The germline CDR1 and CDR2 sequences are MNHEY and SVGAGI. CDR3 DNA sequence: TGTGCCAGCAGATCCGGGACAGGGGACACTGAAGCTTTCTTT. Its translation is CASRSGTGDTEAFF.

The chain joins TRBV29-1 to TRBJ2-1; tentatively, D is TRBD2 (5 bases). Germline V CDR1 and CDR2: SQVTM, ANQGSEA. Trimming cost V 7 bases and J 6 bases, with 10 bases left between them. The CDR3 totals 11 residues. The CDR3 nucleotides read TGCAGCGGTTCCGGGATCAATGAGCAGTTCTTC. It specifies CSGSGINEQFF.

The chain has TRBV28 and TRBJ1-2; perhaps TRBD1 as D (5 bases). Deletions cut 4 bases from V and 5 bases from J, with 8 bases between. The CDR3 loop spans 12 amino acids. Per the germline V gene, CDR1 is MDHEN and CDR2 is SYDVKM. DNA of the CDR3: TGTGCCAGCAGTTCCCAGGGTTATGGCTACACCTTC. It yields the protein CASSSQGYGYTF.

V and J are TRBV10-2 and TRBJ2-1; D may be TRBD2 (6 bases). The CDR3 runs 14 residues. The germline V and J ends were trimmed by 7 bases and 8 bases, with 18 bases remaining between them. Germline CDR1 reads WSHSY; CDR2 reads SAAADI. The CDR3 sequence: CASTETSSSDEQFF. CDR3 coding DNA: TGCGCCAGCACCGAGACTAGTTCGAGCGATGAGCAGTTCTTC.

The chain couples TRBV5-1 to TRBJ2-2, with D hard to call. The CDR3 covers 14 residues. The germline V gene has CDR1 SGHRS and CDR2 YFSETQ. The germline V and J ends were trimmed by 5 bases and 6 bases, with 14 bases remaining between them. CDR3 region: CASSGSYGPGELFF. In DNA form, the CDR3 reads TGCGCCAGCAGTGGTTCTTATGGGCCCGGGGAGCTGTTTTTT. The full variable domain, its missing parts supplied by reference TRBV5-1 and TRBJ2-2, is KAGVTQTPRYLIKTRGQQVTLSCSPISGHRSVSWYQQTPGQGLQFLFEYFSETQRNKGNFPGRFSGRQFSNSRSEMNVSTLELGDSALYLCASSGSYGPGELFFGEGSRLTVL.

This rearrangement joins TRBV5-1 to TRBJ2-7, with a weak D call TRBD2 (5 bases). V was clipped by 4 bases and J by 2 bases, with 10 bases between them. CDR3 size: 13 residues. Germline V gives CDR1 SGHRS, CDR2 YFSETQ. CDR3 sequence: CASSPDGTYEQYF. The CDR3 nucleotides read TGCGCCAGCAGCCCGGACGGGACCTACGAGCAGTACTTC. Combining the CDR3 with reference TRBV5-1 and TRBJ2-7 gives the whole variable domain KAGVTQTPRYLIKTRGQQVTLSCSPISGHRSVSWYQQTPGQGLQFLFEYFSETQRNKGNFPGRFSGRQFSNSRSEMNVSTLELGDSALYLCASSPDGTYEQYFGPGTRLTVT.

This chain uses TRBV29-1 with TRBJ2-3; no reliable D call. Germline V lookup: CDR1 SQVTM, CDR2 ANQGSEA. The CDR3 has 11 residues. V shed 1 base and J shed 4 bases, with 3 bases lying between them. The DNA for the CDR3 is TGCAGCGTTGAAGCAGCAGATACGCAGTATTTT. Translated: CSVEAADTQYF.

The V gene is TRBV4-1, the J gene TRBJ2-2, with a possible D match to TRBD1 (5 bases). Germline V gene sequence: CDR1 MGHRA, CDR2 YSYEKL. The V gene lost 1 base and the J gene lost 6 bases, with 12 bases spanning the gap. CDR3 length: 15 residues. CDR3 sequence (DNA): TGCGCCAGCAGCCAAGGGACATTAGTTCCCGGGGAGCTGTTTTTT. It encodes CASSQGTLVPGELFF.

For the CDR3, the DNA is TGTGCCAGCAGTTTACACCCCGGTCCCGGGGAGCTGTTTTTT. The encoded protein is CASSLHPGPGELFF. V and J are TRBV28 and TRBJ2-2, with unresolved D. The germline V gene has CDR1 MDHEN and CDR2 SYDVKM. The CDR3 has 14 amino acids. Trimming took 2 bases from V and 6 from J, leaving 10 bases between them.

The chain joins TRBV5-6 to TRBJ2-2, with a possible D match to TRBD1 (6 bases). Trimming took 4 bases from V and 8 from J, leaving 9 bases between them. The V gene's germline CDR1 is SGHDT and CDR2 YYEEEE. The CDR3 is made up of 12 amino acids. CDR3 nucleotide sequence: TGTGCCAGCAGCCAGGGGCTGGGGGAGCTGTTTTTT. Its protein is CASSQGLGELFF.

The chain employs TRBV6-6 and TRBJ2-3, with a possible D match to TRBD1 (6 bases). Looked up from germline, CDR1 is MNHNY and CDR2 is SVGAGI (reference sequence). Trimming removed 6 bases from V and 2 bases from J, with 15 bases in between. CDR3 length: 15 residues. The CDR3 DNA is TGTGCCAGCAGACAACAGGGATTTGACACAGATACGCAGTATTTT. As protein: CASRQQGFDTDTQYF.

V and J are TRBV7-9 and TRBJ1-1; TRBD1 agrees at 11 bases. This CDR3 contains 16 residues. J lost 3 bases, V lost 1 base, and 4 bases had no gene match. CDR1 SEHNR and CDR2 FQNEAQ come from the germline V gene (reference sequence). The CDR3 region is CASSLELGQGDTEAFF. In DNA, the CDR3 is TGTGCCAGCAGCTTAGAATTGGGACAGGGGGACACTGAAGCTTTCTTT.

A remark on this clone: Other DNA sequences in the sample encode the same CDR3. V is TRBV6-5 and J is TRBJ1-1; D might be TRBD1 (5 bases). Trimming took 0 bases from V and 5 from J, leaving 7 bases between them. CDR1 and CDR2 (germline): MNHEY, SVGAGI. The CDR3 loop spans 13 amino acids. The CDR3 nucleotides read TGTGCCAGCAGTTACTCGGGGGGAACTGAAGCTTTCTTT. This translates into CASSYSGGTEAFF.

The rearrangement links TRBV7-9 to TRBJ2-7, with 7 bases lining up with TRBD2. The V segment lost 3 bases and the J segment 6 bases; nucleotides outside the gene matches: 11. This CDR3 contains 15 residues. Germline CDR1 reads SEHNR; CDR2 reads FQNEAQ (reference sequence). The CDR3 protein is CASSFSPSGGVEQYF. In DNA, the CDR3 is TGTGCCAGCAGCTTTTCCCCTAGCGGAGGGGTCGAGCAGTACTTC.

The chain uses TRBV21-1 and TRBJ2-1; the DNA was not used to check the table's D call, TRBD1. TRBV21-1 is listed as a pseudogene. This CDR3 region has 17 residues. The CDR3 is CASSKASGGPGGDEQFF. The CDR3 DNA is TGTGCCAGCAGCAAAGCGTCTGGCGGGCCAGGGGGCGATGAGCAGTTCTTC.

V and J are TRBV27 and TRBJ2-1; the D gene is possibly TRBD2 (5 bases). Germline V CDR1 and CDR2: MNHEY, SMNVEV (reference sequence). V was clipped by 3 bases and J by 7 bases, with 16 bases between them. This CDR3 has 15 amino acids. The CDR3 spells CASSFGLSGNNEQFF. CDR3 nucleotide sequence: TGTGCCAGCAGTTTCGGACTCTCTGGGAATAATGAGCAGTTCTTC.

The V gene is TRBV4-2, the J gene TRBJ2-3; 8 nucleotides line up with TRBD2. The CDR3 sequence is 15 residues long. Germline V gene lookup returns CDR1 LGHNA and CDR2 YNFKEQ. The V segment lost 1 base and the J segment 2 bases; nucleotides outside the gene matches: 2. The CDR3 protein is CASSQAGGATDTQYF. The CDR3, as DNA: TGTGCCAGCAGCCAAGCGGGGGGGGCCACAGATACGCAGTATTTT.

The chain combines TRBV7-9 with TRBJ1-1; possibly TRBD1 for D (6 bases). The CDR3 length is 13 residues. Looked up from germline, CDR1 is SEHNR and CDR2 is FQNEAQ (reference sequence). Trimming removed 2 bases from V and 6 bases from J, with 10 bases in between. CDR3 loop: CASSLQGIPEAFF. Here the CDR3 DNA reads TGTGCCAGCAGCTTACAGGGGATTCCTGAAGCTTTCTTT.

This clone was detected once. The junction shows a germline mismatch at one end, possibly a read error. The genes are TRBV7-7 and TRBJ2-5; D might be TRBD2 (6 bases). This CDR3 is 14 amino acids long. Germline values: CDR1 SSHAT, CDR2 FNYEAQ (reference sequence). As DNA, the CDR3 is TGTGCTAGCAGCTCAAAGACTAGTCGAGAGACCCAGTACTTC. It encodes CASSSKTSRETQYF. The full variable domain, completed using reference TRBV7-7 and TRBJ2-5, is GAGVSQSPRYKVTKRGQDVTLRCDPISSHATLYWYQQALGQGPEFLTYFNYEAQPDKSGLPSDRFSAERPEGSISTLTIQRTEQRDSAMYRCASSSKTSRETQYFGPGTRLLVL.